This T cell receptor beta chain originates from a study of neurological immune-mediated disorders. Template-switch 5'RACE cDNA synthesis added a 10-nucleotide unique molecular identifier. MiXCR, applied by TCRdb to the 5' RACE reads, yields one record per CDR3 protein. This sample yields some 100,000 distinct CDR3 sequences, of which about 12% are seen a single time; about 5% belongs to the top ten. CDR3 length: 15 amino acids. V was trimmed by 4 bases and J by 4 bases, leaving 14 bases between them. Germline CDR1 is SGHRS and CDR2 is YFSETQ. Time point denoted: longitudinal time-point 2. This clonotype was counted many times.

The receptor was isolated from a female donor with HTLV-1-associated myelopathy (HAM/TSP). The chain employs TRBV5-1 and TRBJ2-2; D gene uncertain. The sequencing input was PBMCs. CDR3 nucleotide sequence: TGCGCCAGCAGCGTAGACCCCCAGATCACCGGGGAGCTGTTTTTT. Its translation is CASSVDPQITGELFF. Combining the CDR3 with reference TRBV5-1 and TRBJ2-2 gives the whole variable domain KAGVTQTPRYLIKTRGQQVTLSCSPISGHRSVSWYQQTPGQGLQFLFEYFSETQRNKGNFPGRFSGRQFSNSRSEMNVSTLELGDSALYLCASSVDPQITGELFFGEGSRLTVL.